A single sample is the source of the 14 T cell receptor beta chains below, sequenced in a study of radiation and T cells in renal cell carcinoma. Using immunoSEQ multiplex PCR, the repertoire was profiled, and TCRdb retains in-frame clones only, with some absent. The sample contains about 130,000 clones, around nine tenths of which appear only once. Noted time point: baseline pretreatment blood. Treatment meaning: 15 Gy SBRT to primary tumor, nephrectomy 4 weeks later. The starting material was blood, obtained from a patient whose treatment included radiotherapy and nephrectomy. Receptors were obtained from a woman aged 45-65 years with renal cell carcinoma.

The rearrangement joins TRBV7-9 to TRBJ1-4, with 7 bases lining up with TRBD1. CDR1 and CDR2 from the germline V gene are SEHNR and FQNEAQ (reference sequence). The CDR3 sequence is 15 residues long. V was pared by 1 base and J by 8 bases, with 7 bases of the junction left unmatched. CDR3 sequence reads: CASSLGKGQLEKLFF. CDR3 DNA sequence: TGTGCCAGCAGCTTAGGAAAGGGACAGCTCGAAAAACTGTTTTTT. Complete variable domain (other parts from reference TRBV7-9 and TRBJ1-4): DTGVSQNPRHKITKRGQNVTFRCDPISEHNRLYWYRQTLGQGPEFLTYFQNEAQLEKSRLLSDRFSAERPKGSFSTLEIQRTEQGDSAMYLCASSLGKGQLEKLFFGSGTQLSVL.

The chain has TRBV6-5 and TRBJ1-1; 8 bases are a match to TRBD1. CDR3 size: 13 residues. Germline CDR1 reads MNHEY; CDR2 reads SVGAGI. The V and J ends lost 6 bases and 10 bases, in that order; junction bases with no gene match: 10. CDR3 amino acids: CASRPRGLFLAFF. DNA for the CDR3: TGTGCCAGCAGGCCCAGGGGGCTCTTCCTAGCTTTCTTT.

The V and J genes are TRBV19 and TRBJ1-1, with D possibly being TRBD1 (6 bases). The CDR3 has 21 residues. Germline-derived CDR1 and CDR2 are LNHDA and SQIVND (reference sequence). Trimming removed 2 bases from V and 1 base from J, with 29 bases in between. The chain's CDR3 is CASSIFKRSGELELRNTEAFF. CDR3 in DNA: TGTGCCAGTAGTATATTTAAGCGTTCAGGGGAACTAGAACTCAGGAACACTGAAGCTTTCTTT.

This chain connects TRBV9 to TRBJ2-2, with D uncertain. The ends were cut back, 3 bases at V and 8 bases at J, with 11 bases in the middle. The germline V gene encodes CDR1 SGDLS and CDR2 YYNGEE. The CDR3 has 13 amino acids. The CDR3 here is CASSEIPGGELFF. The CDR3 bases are TGTGCCAGCAGCGAGATACCAGGAGGGGAGCTGTTTTTT.

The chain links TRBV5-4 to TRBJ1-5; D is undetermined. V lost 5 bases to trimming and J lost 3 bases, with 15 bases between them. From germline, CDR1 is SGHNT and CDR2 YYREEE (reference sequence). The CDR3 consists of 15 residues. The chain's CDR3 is CASRMDPFDNQPQHF. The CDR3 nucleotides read TGTGCCAGCAGAATGGACCCTTTCGACAATCAGCCCCAGCATTTT.

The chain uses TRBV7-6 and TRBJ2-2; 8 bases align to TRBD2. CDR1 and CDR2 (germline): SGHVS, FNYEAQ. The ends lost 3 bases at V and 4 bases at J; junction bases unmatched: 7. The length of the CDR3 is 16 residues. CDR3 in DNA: TGTGCCAGCAGCTTTTCGGGGGGGCAGAGCACCGGGGAGCTGTTTTTT. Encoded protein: CASSFSGGQSTGELFF.

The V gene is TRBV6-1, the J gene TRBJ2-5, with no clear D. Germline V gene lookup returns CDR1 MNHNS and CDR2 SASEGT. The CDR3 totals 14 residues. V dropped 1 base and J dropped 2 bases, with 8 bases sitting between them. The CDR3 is CASSEVVGQETQYF. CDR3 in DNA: TGTGCCAGCAGTGAAGTGGTAGGTCAAGAGACCCAGTACTTC.

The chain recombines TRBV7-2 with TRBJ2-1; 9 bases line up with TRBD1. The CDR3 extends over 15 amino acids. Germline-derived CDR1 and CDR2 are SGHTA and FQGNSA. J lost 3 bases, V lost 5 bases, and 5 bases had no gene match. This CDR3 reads CASSPRTGVYNEQFF. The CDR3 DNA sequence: TGTGCCAGCAGCCCCCGGACAGGGGTCTACAATGAGCAGTTCTTC.

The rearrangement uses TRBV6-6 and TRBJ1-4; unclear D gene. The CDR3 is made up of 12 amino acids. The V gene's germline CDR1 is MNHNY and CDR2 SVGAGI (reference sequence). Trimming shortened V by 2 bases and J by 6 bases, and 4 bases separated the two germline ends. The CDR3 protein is CASSYIHEKLFF. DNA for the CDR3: TGTGCCAGCAGTTACATCCATGAAAAACTGTTTTTT.

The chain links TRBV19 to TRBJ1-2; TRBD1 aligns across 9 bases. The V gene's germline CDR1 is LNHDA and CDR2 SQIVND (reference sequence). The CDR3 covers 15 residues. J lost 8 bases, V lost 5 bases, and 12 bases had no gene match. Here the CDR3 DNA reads TGTGCCAGTAGTCACCGGACAGGGGACTCGTCGGGCTACACCTTC. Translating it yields CASSHRTGDSSGYTF.

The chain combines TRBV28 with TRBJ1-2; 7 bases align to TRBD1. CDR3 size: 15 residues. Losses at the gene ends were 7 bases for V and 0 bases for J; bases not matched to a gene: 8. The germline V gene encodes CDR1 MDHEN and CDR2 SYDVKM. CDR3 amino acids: CASTPGDSPNYGYTF. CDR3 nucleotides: TGTGCCAGCACCCCTGGGGACAGTCCTAACTATGGCTACACCTTC.

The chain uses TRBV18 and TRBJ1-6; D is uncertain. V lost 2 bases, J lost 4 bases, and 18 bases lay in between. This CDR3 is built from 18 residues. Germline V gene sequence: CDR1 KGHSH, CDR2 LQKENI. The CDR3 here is CASSPSSVSLNYNSPLHF. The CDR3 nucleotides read TGTGCCAGCTCACCATCAAGCGTCAGCCTAAATTATAATTCACCCCTCCACTTT.

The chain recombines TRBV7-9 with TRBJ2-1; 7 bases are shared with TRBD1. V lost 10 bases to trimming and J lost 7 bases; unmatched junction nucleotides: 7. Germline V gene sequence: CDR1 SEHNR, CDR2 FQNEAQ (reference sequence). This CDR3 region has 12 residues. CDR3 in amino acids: CATEDRENEQFF. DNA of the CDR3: TGTGCCACTGAAGACAGGGAAAATGAGCAGTTCTTC.

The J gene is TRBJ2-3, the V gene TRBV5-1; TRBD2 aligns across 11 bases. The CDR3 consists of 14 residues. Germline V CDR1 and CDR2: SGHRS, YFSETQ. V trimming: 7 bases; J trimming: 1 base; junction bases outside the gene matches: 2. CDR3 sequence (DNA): TGCGCCAGCCGACTAGCGGGGCGCACAGATACGCAGTATTTT. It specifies CASRLAGRTDTQYF.